The T cell receptor (beta chain) under discussion was sequenced for a study of shared clonotypes between healthy human individuals. Assay used: immunoSEQ multiplex PCR; TCRdb lists only in-frame clones, some missing. The sample gives roughly 500,000 clones, 90% to 96% of which show up once; about 0.064% is in the top ten. V was clipped by 2 bases and J by 5 bases; unmatched bases: 5. This CDR3 has 15 amino acids. CDR1 is ENHRY and CDR2 is SYGVKD in the germline V gene. Sequences were obtained from naive CD4+ T cells sorted from blood. Indicated subset: CD45RA+ positively selected. The rearrangement links TRBV10-3 to TRBJ1-1; the match to TRBD1 covers 10 bases. This receptor was obtained from a woman aged 25 to 39 in good health. The CDR3 loop is CAISETGQGSTEAFF. The CDR3 DNA follows: TGTGCCATCAGTGAGACGGGACAGGGGTCGACTGAAGCTTTCTTT.